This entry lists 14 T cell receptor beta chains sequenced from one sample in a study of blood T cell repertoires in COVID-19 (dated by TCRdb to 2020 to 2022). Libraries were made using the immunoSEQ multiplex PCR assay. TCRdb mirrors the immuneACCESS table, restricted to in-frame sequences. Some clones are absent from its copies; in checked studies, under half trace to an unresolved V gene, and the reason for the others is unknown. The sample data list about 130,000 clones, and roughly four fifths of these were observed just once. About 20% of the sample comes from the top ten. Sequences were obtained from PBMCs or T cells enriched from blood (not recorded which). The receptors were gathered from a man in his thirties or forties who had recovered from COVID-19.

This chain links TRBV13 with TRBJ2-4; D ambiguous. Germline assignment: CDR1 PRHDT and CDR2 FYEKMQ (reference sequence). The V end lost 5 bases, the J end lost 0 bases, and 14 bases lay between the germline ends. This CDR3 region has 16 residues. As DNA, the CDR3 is TGTGCCAGCAGCCTCTCATCCGGAGTAGCCAAAAACATTCAGTACTTC. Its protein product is CASSLSSGVAKNIQYF.

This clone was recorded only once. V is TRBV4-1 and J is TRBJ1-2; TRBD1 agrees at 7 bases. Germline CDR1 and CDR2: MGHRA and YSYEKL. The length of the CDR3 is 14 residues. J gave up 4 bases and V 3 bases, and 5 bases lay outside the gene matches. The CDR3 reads CASSQGQILYGYTF. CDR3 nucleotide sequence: TGCGCCAGCAGCCAGGGACAGATCCTCTATGGCTACACCTTC.

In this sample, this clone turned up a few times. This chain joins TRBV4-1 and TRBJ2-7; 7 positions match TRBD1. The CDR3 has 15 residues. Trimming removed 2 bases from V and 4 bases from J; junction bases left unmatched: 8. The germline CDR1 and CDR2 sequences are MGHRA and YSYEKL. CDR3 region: CASSQTQGIAYEQYF. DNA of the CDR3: TGCGCCAGCAGCCAAACACAGGGGATAGCTTACGAGCAGTACTTC.

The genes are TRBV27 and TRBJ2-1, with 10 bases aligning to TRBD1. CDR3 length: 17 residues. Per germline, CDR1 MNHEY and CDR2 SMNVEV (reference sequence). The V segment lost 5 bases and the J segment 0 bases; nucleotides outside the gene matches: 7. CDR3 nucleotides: TGTGCCAGCAGTCTCGGGACAGGGGTCCGCTCCTACAATGAGCAGTTCTTC. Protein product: CASSLGTGVRSYNEQFF.

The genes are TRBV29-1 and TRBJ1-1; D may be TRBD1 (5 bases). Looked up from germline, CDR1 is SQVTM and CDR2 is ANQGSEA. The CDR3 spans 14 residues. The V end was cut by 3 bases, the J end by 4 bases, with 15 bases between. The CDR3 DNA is TGCAGCGTTGAGTTTAGGGAAGGGGTCACTGAAGCTTTCTTT. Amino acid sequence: CSVEFREGVTEAFF.

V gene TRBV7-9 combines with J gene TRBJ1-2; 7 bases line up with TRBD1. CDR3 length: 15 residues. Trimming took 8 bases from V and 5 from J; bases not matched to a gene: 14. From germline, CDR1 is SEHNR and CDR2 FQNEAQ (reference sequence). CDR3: CASDGATGAVYGYTF. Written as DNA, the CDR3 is TGTGCCAGCGACGGGGCAACAGGGGCGGTATATGGCTACACCTTC.

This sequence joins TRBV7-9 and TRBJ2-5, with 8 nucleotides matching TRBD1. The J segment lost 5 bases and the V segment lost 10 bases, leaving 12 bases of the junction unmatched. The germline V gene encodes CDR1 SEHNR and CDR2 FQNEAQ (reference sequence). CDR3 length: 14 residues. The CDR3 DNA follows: TGTGCCAACTCCAGGGGGCTGGGTTCGGAGACCCAGTACTTC. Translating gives CANSRGLGSETQYF.

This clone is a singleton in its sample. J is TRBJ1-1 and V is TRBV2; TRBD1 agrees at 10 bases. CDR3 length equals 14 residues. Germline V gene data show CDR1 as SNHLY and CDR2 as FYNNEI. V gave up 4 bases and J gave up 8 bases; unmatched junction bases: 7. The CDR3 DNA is TGTGCCAGCAGTGGGGACAGGGGTAGCTGGGAAGCTTTCTTT. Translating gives CASSGDRGSWEAFF.

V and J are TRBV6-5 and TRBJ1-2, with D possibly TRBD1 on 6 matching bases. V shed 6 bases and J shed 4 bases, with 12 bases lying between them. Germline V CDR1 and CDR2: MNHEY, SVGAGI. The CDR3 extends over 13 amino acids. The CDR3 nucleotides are TGTGCCAGCAGAGCGGACAGTCTCTATGGCTACACCTTC. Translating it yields CASRADSLYGYTF.

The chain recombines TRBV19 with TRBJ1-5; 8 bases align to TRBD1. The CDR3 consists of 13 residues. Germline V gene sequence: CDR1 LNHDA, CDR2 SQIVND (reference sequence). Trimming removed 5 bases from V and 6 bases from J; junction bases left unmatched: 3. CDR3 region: CASSDRGVQPQHF. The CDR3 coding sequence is TGTGCCAGTAGTGACAGGGGCGTTCAGCCCCAGCATTTT.

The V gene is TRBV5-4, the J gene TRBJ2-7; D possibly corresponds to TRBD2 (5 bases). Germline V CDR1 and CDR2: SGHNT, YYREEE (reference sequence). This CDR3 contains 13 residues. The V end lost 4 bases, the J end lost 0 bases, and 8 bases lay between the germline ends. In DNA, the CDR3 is TGTGCCAGCAGCCGGGGTCGCTCCTACGAGCAGTACTTC. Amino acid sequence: CASSRGRSYEQYF. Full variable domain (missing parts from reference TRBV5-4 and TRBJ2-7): ETGVTQSPTHLIKTRGQQVTLRCSSQSGHNTVSWYQQALGQGPQFIFQYYREEENGRGNFPPRFSGLQFPNYSSELNVNALELDDSALYLCASSRGRSYEQYFGPGTRLTVT.

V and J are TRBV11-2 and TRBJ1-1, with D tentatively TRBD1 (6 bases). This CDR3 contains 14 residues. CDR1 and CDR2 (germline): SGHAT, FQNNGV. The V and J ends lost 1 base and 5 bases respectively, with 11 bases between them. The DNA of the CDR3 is TGTGCCAGCAGCTTAGTGGGGGCGAGTACTGAAGCTTTCTTT. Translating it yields CASSLVGASTEAFF.

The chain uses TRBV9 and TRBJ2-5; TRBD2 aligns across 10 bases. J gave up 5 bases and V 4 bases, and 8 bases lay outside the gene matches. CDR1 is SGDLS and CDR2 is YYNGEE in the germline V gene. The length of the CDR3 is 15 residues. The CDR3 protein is CASSPGLAGVETQYF. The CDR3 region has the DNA TGTGCCAGCAGCCCCGGGCTAGCGGGAGTCGAGACCCAGTACTTC.

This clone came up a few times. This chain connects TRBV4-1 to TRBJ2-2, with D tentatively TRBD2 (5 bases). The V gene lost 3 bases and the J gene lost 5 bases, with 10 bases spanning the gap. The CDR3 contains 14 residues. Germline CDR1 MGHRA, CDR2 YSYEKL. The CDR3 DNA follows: TGCGCCAGCAGCCAGGGAGTGTATACCGGGGAGCTGTTTTTT. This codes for CASSQGVYTGELFF.